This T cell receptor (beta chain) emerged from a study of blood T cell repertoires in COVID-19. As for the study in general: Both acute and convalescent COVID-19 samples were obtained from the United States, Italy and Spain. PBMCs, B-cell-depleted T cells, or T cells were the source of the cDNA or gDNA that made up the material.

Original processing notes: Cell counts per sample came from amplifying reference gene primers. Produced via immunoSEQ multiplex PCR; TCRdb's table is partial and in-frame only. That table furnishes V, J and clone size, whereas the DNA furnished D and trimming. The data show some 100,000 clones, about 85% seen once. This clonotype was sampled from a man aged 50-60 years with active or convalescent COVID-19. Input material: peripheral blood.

CDR3 sequence reads: CASRIGGAENSPLHF. In DNA, the CDR3 is TGTGCCAGCAGGATTGGTGGGGCAGAGAATTCACCCCTCCACTTT. This chain joins TRBV7-2 and TRBJ1-6; D might be TRBD1 (5 bases). The length of the CDR3 is 15 residues. Trimming cost V 6 bases and J 7 bases, with 16 bases left between them. The germline V gene has CDR1 SGHTA and CDR2 FQGNSA.